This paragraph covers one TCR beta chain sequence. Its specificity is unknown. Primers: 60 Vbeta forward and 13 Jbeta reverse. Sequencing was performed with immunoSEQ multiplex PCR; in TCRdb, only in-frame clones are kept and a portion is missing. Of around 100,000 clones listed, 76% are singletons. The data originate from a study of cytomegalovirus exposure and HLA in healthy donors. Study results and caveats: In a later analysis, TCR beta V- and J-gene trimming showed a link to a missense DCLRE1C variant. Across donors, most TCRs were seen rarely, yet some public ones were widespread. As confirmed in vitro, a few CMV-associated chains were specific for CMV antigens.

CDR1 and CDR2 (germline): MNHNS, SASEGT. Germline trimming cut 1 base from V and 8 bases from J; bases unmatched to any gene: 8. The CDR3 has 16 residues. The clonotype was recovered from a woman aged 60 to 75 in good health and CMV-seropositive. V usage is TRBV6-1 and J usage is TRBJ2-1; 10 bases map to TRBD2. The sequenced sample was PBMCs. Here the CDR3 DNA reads TGTGCCAGCAGTGAAGGGTTAGCGGGAGGAGGCGATGAGCAGTTCTTC. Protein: CASSEGLAGGGDEQFF.